These T cell receptor beta chains were read from a single sample in a study of T cells in Graves' hyperthyroidism and ophthalmopathy. Each CDR3 protein is one row after TCRdb ran MiXCR on the multiplex PCR reads. The table records around 420,000 distinct CDR3 sequences, approximately 14% of them present only once. The sample was blood. These receptors were collected from a woman younger than 30 with Graves' hyperthyroidism. Both conserved end residues are part of each CDR3. A D gene is named only where the DNA matches it firmly. Clone sizes are given selectively: once, few, many, or a class where the clone is expanded.

size | J | D | V | CDR3 | DNA
many | TRBJ1-1 | . | TRBV3-1 | CASRDSSQVGTEAFF | TGTGCCAGCCGGGATTCCTCCCAGGTGGGGACTGAAGCTTTCTTT
many | TRBJ1-2 | . | TRBV7-2 | CASSFSGLYGYTF | TGTGCCAGCAGCTTTTCTGGGCTCTATGGCTACACCTTC
many | TRBJ2-7 | TRBD1 | TRBV5-1 | CASRWRQGGEQYF | TGCGCCAGCAGGTGGAGACAGGGGGGCGAGCAGTACTTC
many | TRBJ2-2 | TRBD2 | TRBV12-3/TRBV12-4 | CASSLLAAGELFF | TGTGCCAGCAGTTTACTAGCGGCCGGGGAGCTGTTTTTT
many | TRBJ2-3 | TRBD1 | TRBV7-9 | CASSSMGQGGTDTQYF | TGTGCCAGCAGCTCCATGGGACAGGGGGGCACAGATACGCAGTATTTT
few | TRBJ2-7 | TRBD2 | TRBV7-2 | CASSLYGTSGRPLSYEQYF | TGTGCCAGCAGCTTGTACGGGACTAGCGGGAGGCCCCTCTCCTACGAGCAGTACTTC
. | TRBJ1-4 | TRBD1 | TRBV29-1 | CSVQGRGHEKLFF | TGCAGCGTCCAGGGGAGGGGGCATGAAAAACTGTTTTTT
few | TRBJ1-3 | . | TRBV9 | CASTDTGSGNTIYF | TGTGCCAGCACCGACACAGGGTCCGGAAACACCATATATTTT
. | TRBJ2-7 | . | TRBV24-1 | CATSESASSYEQYF | TGTGCCACCAGTGAATCTGCAAGCTCCTACGAGCAGTACTTC
many | TRBJ1-2 | TRBD1 | TRBV5-6 | CASSAGQPYGYTF | TGTGCCAGCAGCGCGGGACAGCCCTATGGCTACACCTTC
many | TRBJ1-2 | . | TRBV7-2 | CASSSPTTNYGYTF | TGTGCCAGCAGCTCTCCCACTACTAACTATGGCTACACCTTC
many | TRBJ2-7 | . | TRBV19 | CASSIRRASSYEQYF | TGTGCCAGTAGTATAAGGCGGGCGAGCTCCTACGAGCAGTACTTC
. | TRBJ2-1 | TRBD1 | TRBV14 | CASSQDPGQGAFNEQFF | TGTGCCAGCAGCCAAGACCCAGGACAGGGGGCTTTCAATGAGCAGTTCTTC
many | TRBJ2-7 | . | TRBV3-1 | CASSQAGGHYEQYF | TGTGCCAGCAGCCAAGCGGGGGGACATTACGAGCAGTACTTC
many | TRBJ1-4 | TRBD1 | TRBV6-1 | CATNPGQGNEKLFF | TGTGCCACCAATCCGGGACAGGGGAATGAAAAACTGTTTTTT
many | TRBJ2-1 | TRBD1 | TRBV2 | CASSPRTGGGDNEQFF | TGTGCCAGCAGCCCACGGACAGGGGGCGGTGACAATGAGCAGTTCTTC
few | TRBJ2-5 | . | TRBV27 | CASSLYGDLVQETQYF | TGTGCCAGCAGTTTATATGGGGACTTAGTACAAGAGACCCAGTACTTC
many | TRBJ2-5 | . | TRBV7-9 | CASSLPRDTGRETQYF | TGTGCCAGCAGCCTCCCCCGAGACACAGGGCGGGAGACCCAGTACTTC
many | TRBJ2-3 | TRBD1 | TRBV29-1 | CSVATGGTTDTQYF | TGCAGCGTGGCGACAGGGGGGACGACAGATACGCAGTATTTT
many | TRBJ1-2 | TRBD1 | TRBV6-1 | CASSGTGRANYGYTF | TGTGCCAGCAGTGGGACAGGCAGAGCTAACTATGGCTACACCTTC
. | TRBJ1-3 | TRBD1 | TRBV9 | CAISLTGGLGNTIYF | TGTGCCATCAGCTTGACAGGGGGACTCGGAAACACCATATATTTT
many | TRBJ2-3 | TRBD2 | TRBV20-1 | CSARGLAGADTQYF | TGCAGTGCTAGAGGGCTAGCGGGAGCAGATACGCAGTATTTT
. | TRBJ1-4 | . | TRBV12-3/TRBV12-4 | CASSVGVNEKLFF | TGTGCCAGCAGTGTCGGGGTGAATGAAAAACTGTTTTTT
many | TRBJ1-1 | . | TRBV18 | CASSPGQQNTEAFF | TGTGCCAGCTCACCTGGACAACAGAACACTGAAGCTTTCTTT
. | TRBJ1-5 | . | TRBV19 | CASNMGHLSNQPQHF | TGTGCCAGTAATATGGGACACCTTAGCAATCAGCCCCAGCATTTT
. | TRBJ2-1 | . | TRBV19 | CASSVGRIYNEQFF | TGTGCCAGTAGTGTAGGGCGGATATACAATGAGCAGTTCTTC
many | TRBJ2-7 | . | TRBV28 | CASRPGTPLGQYF | TGTGCCAGCAGGCCCGGGACACCCTTGGGGCAGTACTTC
many | TRBJ2-7 | TRBD2 | TRBV7-9 | CASSHEAGEGSYEQYF | TGTGCCAGCAGTCACGAAGCGGGAGAGGGATCCTACGAGCAGTACTTC
many | TRBJ1-5 | . | TRBV7-3 | CASSEQGRRLGNQPQHF | TGTGCCAGTTCCGAACAGGGAAGGCGGTTGGGCAATCAGCCCCAGCATTTT